Following are 8 T cell receptor beta chains from one sample sequenced in a study of cytomegalovirus exposure and HLA in healthy donors. With 60 Vbeta and 13 Jbeta primers, the PCR was carried out. Only in-frame clones appear in the TCRdb table, and some are missing; sequencing was by immunoSEQ multiplex PCR. The sample consists of about 160,000 clones, about three quarters of them appearing once. The material sequenced was PBMCs. The receptors originated from a female donor in good health and CMV-seronegative.

J is TRBJ2-3 and V is TRBV27; D possibly corresponds to TRBD2 (6 bases). Per the germline V gene, CDR1 is MNHEY and CDR2 is SMNVEV (reference sequence). Trimming pared 2 bases from V and 3 bases from J, leaving 15 bases between. The CDR3 length is 16 residues. DNA of the CDR3: TGTGCCAGCAGTTTAGATTTAGCGGCGGGGACAGATACGCAGTATTTT. Amino acid sequence: CASSLDLAAGTDTQYF.

This chain uses TRBV5-5 with TRBJ1-4, with TRBD1 matching over 8 bases. Germline V gives CDR1 SGHKS, CDR2 YYEKEE (reference sequence). CDR3 length: 15 residues. V lost 1 base, J lost 4 bases, and 3 bases stayed unmatched. Here the CDR3 reads CASSLSGTGNEKLFF. DNA of the CDR3: TGTGCCAGCAGCTTGTCCGGGACAGGTAATGAAAAACTGTTTTTT.

This chain uses TRBV18 with TRBJ1-1; D is unclear. Germline V gene sequence: CDR1 KGHSH, CDR2 LQKENI. V lost 3 bases, J lost 3 bases, and 11 bases lay in between. There are 14 residues in the CDR3. As DNA, the CDR3 is TGTGCCAGCTCACCTTTGGCGGTCGACACTGAAGCTTTCTTT. Amino acids: CASSPLAVDTEAFF.

The chain combines TRBV7-3 with TRBJ2-3; D unresolved. The CDR3 length is 14 residues. The ends were cut back, 2 bases at V and 0 bases at J, with 6 bases in the middle. Germline lookup yields CDR1 SGHTA and CDR2 FQGTGA. The CDR3 sequence is CASSLEPSTDTQYF. DNA of the CDR3: TGTGCCAGCAGCTTAGAGCCTAGCACAGATACGCAGTATTTT.

The CDR3 is CASSVDSYGYTF. CDR3 in DNA: TGTGCCAGCAGCGTTGACAGCTATGGCTACACCTTC. The chain links TRBV5-4 to TRBJ1-2, with D possibly being TRBD1 (5 bases). The length of the CDR3 is 12 residues. From germline, CDR1 is SGHNT and CDR2 YYREEE (reference sequence). V dropped 4 bases and J dropped 4 bases, with 8 bases sitting between them.

The V call is TRBV9, the J call TRBJ2-3; TRBD2 matches 12 bases. The CDR3 sequence is 18 residues long. Trimming removed 3 bases from V and 2 bases from J; junction bases left unmatched: 10. Germline assignment: CDR1 SGDLS and CDR2 YYNGEE. The CDR3 loop is CASSGVRTSGIVTDTQYF. The CDR3 bases are TGTGCCAGCAGCGGGGTGAGGACTAGCGGGATTGTCACAGATACGCAGTATTTT.

This rearrangement joins TRBV6-1 to TRBJ1-3; no reliable D call. Trimming stripped 2 bases from V and 3 bases from J, with 14 bases between. There are 16 residues in the CDR3. Germline CDR1 reads MNHNS; CDR2 reads SASEGT. This CDR3 is CASSESGMSGGNTIYF. CDR3 nucleotides: TGTGCCAGCAGTGAATCGGGGATGAGTGGTGGAAACACCATATATTTT.

V usage is TRBV15 and J usage is TRBJ2-7, with 9 bases fitting TRBD2. Per germline, CDR1 LNHNV and CDR2 YYDKDF (reference sequence). CDR3 length: 17 amino acids. V shed 5 bases and J 2 bases; nucleotides not matched to a gene: 13. CDR3 DNA sequence: TGTGCCACCAGCCCCCGATCCAGCGGGAGGATTCCCTACGAGCAGTACTTC. It translates to CATSPRSSGRIPYEQYF.